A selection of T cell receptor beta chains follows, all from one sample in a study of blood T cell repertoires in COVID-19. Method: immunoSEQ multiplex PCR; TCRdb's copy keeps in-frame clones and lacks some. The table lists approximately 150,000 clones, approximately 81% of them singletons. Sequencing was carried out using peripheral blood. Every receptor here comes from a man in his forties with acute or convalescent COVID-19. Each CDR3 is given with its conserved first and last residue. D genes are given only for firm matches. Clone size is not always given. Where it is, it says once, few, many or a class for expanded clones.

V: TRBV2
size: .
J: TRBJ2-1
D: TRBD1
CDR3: CAILGQPEQGQFF
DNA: TGTGCCATCCTGGGACAGCCCGAACAAGGGCAGTTCTTC

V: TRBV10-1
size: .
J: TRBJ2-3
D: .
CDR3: CASSEGDIGTDTQYF
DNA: TGCGCCAGCAGTGAGGGGGACATAGGCACAGATACGCAGTATTTT

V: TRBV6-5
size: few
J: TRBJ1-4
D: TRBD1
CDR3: CASSYNDRGNEKLFF
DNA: TGTGCCAGCAGTTACAACGACAGGGGGAACGAAAAACTGTTTTTT

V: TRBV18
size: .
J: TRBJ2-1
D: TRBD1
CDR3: CASSQTVSGTGVEQFF
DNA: TGTGCCAGCTCACAGACCGTCTCCGGGACAGGGGTTGAGCAGTTCTTC

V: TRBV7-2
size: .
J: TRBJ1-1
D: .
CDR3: CASSSQSTGTEAFF
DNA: TGTGCCAGCAGCTCCCAATCGACAGGAACTGAAGCTTTCTTT

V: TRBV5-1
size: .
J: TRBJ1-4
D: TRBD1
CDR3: CASSLGTVVNEKLFF
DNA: TGCGCCAGCAGCCTCGGGACAGTCGTCAATGAAAAACTGTTTTTT

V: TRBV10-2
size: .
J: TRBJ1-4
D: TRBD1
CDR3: CASHETGFTNEKLFF
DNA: TGCGCCAGCCACGAGACAGGGTTCACTAATGAAAAACTGTTTTTT

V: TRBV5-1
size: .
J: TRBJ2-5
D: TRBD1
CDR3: CASSRDSQETQYF
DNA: TGCGCCAGCAGCAGGGACAGCCAAGAGACCCAGTACTTC

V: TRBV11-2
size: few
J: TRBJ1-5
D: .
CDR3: CASSAENQPQHF
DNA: TGTGCCAGCAGCGCCGAGAATCAGCCCCAGCATTTT

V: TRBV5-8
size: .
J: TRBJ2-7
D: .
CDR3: CASSLAIQGVSYEQYF
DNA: TGTGCCAGCAGCTTGGCCATACAGGGAGTGAGCTACGAGCAGTACTTC

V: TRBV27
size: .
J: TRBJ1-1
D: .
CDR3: CASHLGVGTEAFF
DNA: TGTGCCAGCCACCTGGGAGTGGGCACTGAAGCTTTCTTT

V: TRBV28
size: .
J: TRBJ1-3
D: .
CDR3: CASSSSRGGNTIYF
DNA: TGTGCCAGCAGTTCGTCAAGGGGGGGAAACACCATATATTTT

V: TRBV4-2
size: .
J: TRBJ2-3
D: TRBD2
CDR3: CASSPARASGGSVTDTQYF
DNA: TGTGCCAGCAGCCCGGCCCGGGCTAGCGGGGGGTCGGTGACAGATACGCAGTATTTT

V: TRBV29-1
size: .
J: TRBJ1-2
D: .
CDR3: CSVPSEGRGNYGYTF
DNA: TGCAGCGTCCCCAGCGAGGGTAGAGGGAACTATGGCTACACCTTC

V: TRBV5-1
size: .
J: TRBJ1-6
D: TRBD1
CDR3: CASSLWGQGDSPLHF
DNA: TGCGCCAGCAGCTTATGGGGACAGGGGGATTCACCCCTCCACTTT